This TCR beta chain derives from a study of T cells in Graves' hyperthyroidism and ophthalmopathy. The TCR beta CDR3 regions underwent amplification using RNA transcripts as the source. Researchers ran a first-round RT-PCR on the TCR CDR3 using the HTBI primer set. TCRdb recomputed calls from the multiplex PCR reads with MiXCR, one row per CDR3 protein. There are under 600,000 distinct CDR3 sequences in the sample; about a sixth occur only once, and about 3.5% lies in the top ten. This clonotype was seen ten or more times. Germline V gene sequence: CDR1 SGHRS, CDR2 YFSETQ. The V and J ends lost 2 bases and 1 base respectively, with 12 bases between them. The CDR3 contains 15 residues.

The source of this sequence is a woman aged 40 to 50 with Graves' ophthalmopathy. Sequenced: blood. The chain joins TRBV5-1 to TRBJ1-1, with D perhaps matching TRBD1 (5 bases). The CDR3 DNA sequence: TGCGCCAGCAGCTTTAGCGGGGCAGGGAACACTGAAGCTTTCTTT. This translates into CASSFSGAGNTEAFF.